These 21 T cell receptor beta chains share one sample of origin, sequenced in a study of shared clonotypes between healthy human individuals. The protocol was immunoSEQ multiplex PCR, while the TCRdb copy is restricted to in-frame clones and leaves out a portion. The sample has about 2.4 million clones; approximately 93% are singletons. The source material was naive CD4+ T cells from PBMCs. Subset here: CD45RA+ positively selected. These TCRs come from a man between 18 and 29 years old in good health. Some clones in this sample may be carry-over from other donors' samples.

The genes are TRBV29-1 and TRBJ2-5; the D gene could be TRBD1 or TRBD2 (5 bases each). The germline gives CDR1 SQVTM, CDR2 ANQGSEA. This CDR3 spans 14 amino acids. Trimming shortened V by 4 bases and J by 5 bases, and 17 bases separated the two germline ends. CDR3 amino acids: CSVVSTGRGETQYF. The DNA of the CDR3 is TGCAGCGTTGTCTCAACGGGGCGAGGGGAGACCCAGTACTTC.

This sequence joins TRBV9 and TRBJ2-7, with TRBD2 matching 9 bases. CDR1 and CDR2 from the germline V gene are SGDLS and YYNGEE. There are 16 residues in the CDR3. The trim removed 0 bases at V and 7 bases at J, leaving 11 bases unmatched. CDR3 in amino acids: CASSVGLAGASREQYF. For the CDR3, the DNA is TGTGCCAGCAGCGTAGGGTTAGCGGGAGCATCTCGGGAGCAGTACTTC.

This clone was detected once. V gene TRBV5-6 combines with J gene TRBJ1-2, with 7 bases fitting TRBD1. The V gene end was trimmed by 2 bases and the J gene end by 8 bases; junction bases not matched to a gene: 6. The CDR3 contains 13 residues. Germline V gene sequence: CDR1 SGHDT, CDR2 YYEEEE. The CDR3 DNA reads TGTGCCAGCAGCTTCCGGCAGGGGGAAGGCTACACCTTC. Protein: CASSFRQGEGYTF.

About this clone itself: At one of its ends the junction is not consistent with the germline gene, which may arise from a read error. The chain has TRBV5-4 and TRBJ1-5; 7 nucleotides align to TRBD1. The CDR3 is made up of 12 amino acids. CDR1 is SGHNT and CDR2 is YYREEE in the germline V gene (reference sequence). The CDR3 sequence: CASSLSGTDSNF. Written as DNA, the CDR3 is TGTGCCAGCAGCCTGAGCGGGACAGACAGCAATTTT.

The gene calls are TRBV4-2 and TRBJ2-5; TRBD2 might be the D (7 bases). V dropped 4 bases and J dropped 5 bases, with 23 bases sitting between them. Germline CDR1 and CDR2: LGHNA and YNFKEQ. CDR3 length: 17 amino acids. Here the CDR3 reads CASSLRGAEAGGETQYF. The CDR3 DNA reads as TGTGCCAGCAGCCTCCGGGGGGCGGAGGCCGGGGGTGAGACCCAGTACTTC.

The V call is TRBV18, the J call TRBJ1-2, with TRBD1 matching 10 bases. Germline V lookup: CDR1 KGHSH, CDR2 LQKENI. The CDR3 sequence is 18 residues long. V was pared by 1 base and J by 0 bases, with 8 bases of the junction left unmatched. The CDR3 protein is CASSPRSGTGAPNYGYTF. CDR3 nucleotide sequence: TGTGCCAGCTCACCACGCTCCGGGACAGGGGCCCCTAACTATGGCTACACCTTC.

This rearrangement joins TRBV21-1 to TRBJ1-5. TRBV21-1 corresponds to a pseudogene. This CDR3 spans 16 amino acids. The DNA of the CDR3 is TGTGCCAGCAGCAAAATTGTAGTAGGAAGCAATCAGCCCCAGCATTTT. Translated: CASSKIVVGSNQPQHF.

The chain links TRBV11-2 to TRBJ2-1, with 10 positions matching TRBD1. Germline lookup yields CDR1 SGHAT and CDR2 FQNNGV. The junction had 8 bases not matched to a gene; V was cut back by 0 bases and J by 9 bases. This CDR3 region has 16 residues. DNA of the CDR3: TGTGCCAGCAGCTTAGATCGGGGACAGGGGATTGGTGAGCAGTTCTTC. This gives the protein CASSLDRGQGIGEQFF. Using reference TRBV11-2 and TRBJ2-1 for the parts outside the CDR3, the full variable domain is EAGVAQSPRYKIIEKRQSVAFWCNPISGHATLYWYQQILGQGPKLLIQFQNNGVVDDSQLPKDRFSAERLKGVDSTLKIQPAKLEDSAVYLCASSLDRGQGIGEQFFGPGTRLTVL.

With respect to this clone: This same CDR3 is encoded by further DNA sequences in the sample. The V gene is TRBV2, the J gene TRBJ2-7; D unresolved. Germline loops: CDR1 SNHLY, CDR2 FYNNEI. CDR3 size: 11 residues. V lost 7 bases and J 1 base, leaving 5 bases between the germline ends. The chain's CDR3 is CASTRSYEQYF. CDR3 DNA: TGTGCCAGCACGCGTTCCTACGAGCAGTACTTC. The full variable domain, rest sourced from reference TRBV2 and TRBJ2-7, is EPEVTQTPSHQVTQMGQEVILRCVPISNHLYFYWYRQILGQKVEFLVSFYNNEISEKSEIFDDQFSVERPDGSNFTLKIRSTKLEDSAMYFCASTRSYEQYFGPGTRLTVT.

The chain couples TRBV5-4 to TRBJ2-2, with TRBD1 matching 7 bases. The V gene's germline CDR1 is SGHNT and CDR2 YYREEE (reference sequence). CDR3 size: 15 residues. Trimming cost V 4 bases and J 6 bases; bases outside gene matches: 9. The DNA of the CDR3 is TGTGCCAGCAGCACCGACAGGGTCAGGGCCGGGGAGCTGTTTTTT. It encodes CASSTDRVRAGELFF.

The chain joins TRBV9 to TRBJ2-7, with 7 nucleotides matching TRBD2. Germline V gene data show CDR1 as SGDLS and CDR2 as YYNGEE. There are 14 residues in the CDR3. With V trimmed by 1 base and J by 5 bases, 6 bases remained unmatched. The CDR3 here is CASSVRLAADEQYF. In DNA, the CDR3 is TGTGCCAGCAGCGTACGCCTAGCGGCCGACGAGCAGTACTTC.

This chain connects TRBV6-1 to TRBJ2-7; 9 bases line up with TRBD1. V lost 8 bases and J lost 4; bases outside the gene matches: 6. The CDR3 has 13 residues. The germline CDR1 and CDR2 sequences are MNHNS and SASEGT. The CDR3 is CASATGGVYEQYF. CDR3 nucleotides: TGTGCCAGCGCGACAGGGGGAGTTTACGAGCAGTACTTC.

V gene TRBV5-4 combines with J gene TRBJ1-2; D gene ambiguous. Trimming took off 7 bases at V and 8 bases at J, with 21 bases between the two ends. The CDR3 sequence is 14 residues long. The V gene's germline CDR1 is SGHNT and CDR2 YYREEE (reference sequence). The CDR3 sequence is CASCPGPPCWGYTF. The CDR3 nucleotides read TGTGCCAGCTGCCCCGGCCCCCCTTGTTGGGGCTACACCTTC.

The chain combines TRBV19 with TRBJ1-1; TRBD1 is a possible D gene (5 bases). Germline V gives CDR1 LNHDA, CDR2 SQIVND (reference sequence). Trimming left V 6 bases short and J 5 bases short, with 22 bases between. This CDR3 has 16 amino acids. The CDR3 is CASRTTPDTWGTEAFF. Written as DNA, the CDR3 is TGTGCCAGTAGAACTACCCCGGACACCTGGGGGACTGAAGCTTTCTTT.

The genes are TRBV7-9 and TRBJ1-1, with 10 bases lining up with TRBD1. The CDR3 spans 14 residues. CDR1 is SEHNR, CDR2 FQNEAQ, per germline (reference sequence). V shed 3 bases, J shed 3 bases, and the junction held 1 base outside the gene matches. The CDR3 is CASSLGQGYTEAFF. The DNA of the CDR3 is TGTGCCAGCAGCTTGGGACAGGGGTACACTGAAGCTTTCTTT. The variable domain in full, with the rest retrieved from reference TRBV7-9 and TRBJ1-1, is DTGVSQNPRHKITKRGQNVTFRCDPISEHNRLYWYRQTLGQGPEFLTYFQNEAQLEKSRLLSDRFSAERPKGSFSTLEIQRTEQGDSAMYLCASSLGQGYTEAFFGQGTRLTVV.

Only one count was recorded for this clone. This rearrangement joins TRBV9 to TRBJ1-2; D call uncertain. The ends were cut back, 0 bases at V and 8 bases at J, with 17 bases in the middle. The length of the CDR3 is 15 residues. The germline gives CDR1 SGDLS, CDR2 YYNGEE. CDR3 residues: CASSVGHFGAQGYTF. CDR3 in DNA: TGTGCCAGCAGCGTAGGCCATTTTGGAGCTCAAGGCTACACCTTC.

The chain combines TRBV5-4 with TRBJ2-7, with D perhaps TRBD1 (6 bases). V lost 4 bases, J lost 6 bases, and 17 bases lay in between. CDR1 SGHNT and CDR2 YYREEE come from the germline V gene (reference sequence). The CDR3 loop spans 14 amino acids. The CDR3 coding sequence is TGTGCCAGCAGCCCGGGTACGACAGGACGCGAGCAGTACTTC. It yields the protein CASSPGTTGREQYF. The full variable domain, with the rest looked up from reference TRBV5-4 and TRBJ2-7, is ETGVTQSPTHLIKTRGQQVTLRCSSQSGHNTVSWYQQALGQGPQFIFQYYREEENGRGNFPPRFSGLQFPNYSSELNVNALELDDSALYLCASSPGTTGREQYFGPGTRLTVT.

The chain couples TRBV6-6 to TRBJ2-1; 8 bases match TRBD2. The germline gives CDR1 MNHNY, CDR2 SVGAGI (reference sequence). This CDR3 spans 15 amino acids. V trimming: 7 bases; J trimming: 8 bases; junction bases outside the gene matches: 13. CDR3 sequence reads: CASKTREGSHYEQFF. DNA for the CDR3: TGTGCCAGCAAGACTCGGGAGGGTAGTCACTATGAGCAGTTCTTC.

Regarding this clone: The same CDR3 can be traced to other DNA sequences in this sample. V usage is TRBV30 and J usage is TRBJ1-5; 11 nucleotides line up with TRBD1. This CDR3 spans 14 amino acids. V dropped 3 bases and J dropped 4; count of bases not matched to a gene: 2. From germline, CDR1 is GTSNPN and CDR2 SVGIG (reference sequence). CDR3 in DNA: TGTGCCTGGAGCGGGACAGGGGGAAATCAGCCCCAGCATTTT. Translation: CAWSGTGGNQPQHF.

The chain carries TRBV19 and TRBJ1-3; TRBD1 aligns across 8 bases. The trim removed 9 bases at V and 0 bases at J, leaving 10 bases unmatched. The CDR3 has 16 amino acids. Germline V lookup: CDR1 LNHDA, CDR2 SQIVND (reference sequence). The CDR3 loop is CASSGTGRSSGNTIYF. CDR3 nucleotide sequence: TGTGCCAGCTCCGGGACAGGCCGTTCCTCTGGAAACACCATATATTTT.

The V gene is TRBV5-1, the J gene TRBJ2-3, with D perhaps TRBD2 (5 bases). Germline V gene lookup returns CDR1 SGHRS and CDR2 YFSETQ. CDR3 length: 15 amino acids. With 4 bases removed from V and 2 bases from J, the gap between germline ends came to 14 bases. This chain's CDR3 is CASSPHGVLTDTQYF. For the CDR3, the DNA is TGCGCCAGCAGCCCCCACGGGGTGCTCACAGATACGCAGTATTTT. Filled out from reference TRBV5-1 and TRBJ2-3, the complete variable domain reads KAGVTQTPRYLIKTRGQQVTLSCSPISGHRSVSWYQQTPGQGLQFLFEYFSETQRNKGNFPGRFSGRQFSNSRSEMNVSTLELGDSALYLCASSPHGVLTDTQYFGPGTRLTVL.